Below, 22 T cell receptor beta chains from the same sample are listed, as sequenced in a study of blood T cells in healthy people across ages. Next came a second PCR, run for 7 to 11 cycles, which used a sample-barcoded 5' primer along with a J-beta primer mix. MiXCR was run by TCRdb on the 5' RACE reads, yielding one entry per CDR3 protein. The sample lists under 1,000,000 distinct CDR3 sequences, about 36% seen once, with 10% to 15% in the top ten. Input material: blood. These receptors came from a man aged 18-30 years in good health.

This clonotype showed up just a few times. This chain connects TRBV18 to TRBJ2-5, with 14 positions matching TRBD2. Germline V gives CDR1 KGHSH, CDR2 LQKENI. This CDR3 has 19 residues. Trimming at V came to 2 bases and at J to 4 bases, leaving 12 bases not matched to a gene. The CDR3 DNA reads TGTGCCAGCTCACCAATGACTAGCGGGGGGGCTTTTGGACGAGAGACCCAGTACTTC. Its protein is CASSPMTSGGAFGRETQYF.

The sample holds many counts of this clonotype. The CDR3 sequence: CASSHIAGASYNEQFF. The CDR3, as DNA: TGTGCCAGCAGCCATATAGCGGGGGCCTCCTACAATGAGCAGTTCTTC. The V and J genes are TRBV4-2 and TRBJ2-1, with 9 nucleotides matching TRBD2. Losses at the gene ends were 3 bases for V and 0 bases for J; bases not matched to a gene: 3. Germline assignment: CDR1 LGHNA and CDR2 YNFKEQ. This CDR3 has 16 residues.

The rearrangement joins TRBV20-1 to TRBJ2-3; 8 nucleotides match TRBD2. Looked up from germline, CDR1 is DFQATT and CDR2 is SNEGSKA (reference sequence). The ends lost 3 bases at V and 3 bases at J; junction bases unmatched: 8. The CDR3 loop spans 15 amino acids. Here the CDR3 DNA reads TGCAGTGCTAGTGGTCGGGGGGGCCGAACAGATACGCAGTATTTT. Protein sequence: CSASGRGGRTDTQYF.

This clonotype was detected a few times. This sequence joins TRBV5-1 and TRBJ2-3, with D unclear. Trimming took off 0 bases at V and 1 base at J, with 15 bases between the two ends. Per germline, CDR1 SGHRS and CDR2 YFSETQ. This CDR3 region has 17 residues. This CDR3 is CASSLAWSHLRTDTQYF. CDR3 in DNA: TGCGCCAGCAGCTTGGCCTGGTCTCACCTACGCACAGATACGCAGTATTTT.

About this clonotype itself: At one of its ends the junction is not consistent with the germline gene, which may arise from a read error. The rearrangement links TRBV12-3 or TRBV12-4 to TRBJ1-6; 8 positions agree with TRBD1. The length of the CDR3 is 14 residues. The CDR3 DNA reads TGTGCCAGCAGTCCTCAGGGGGCGGATTCACCCCCCCACTTT. This codes for CASSPQGADSPPHF.

This sequence joins TRBV6-2 or TRBV6-3 and TRBJ1-2, with a weak D call TRBD1 (6 bases). Trimming removed 2 bases at V and 7 bases at J, with 20 bases between. The CDR3 has 16 amino acids. Germline CDR1 MNHEY, CDR2 SVGEGT. The CDR3 spells CASSYAGAGDFFGYTF. The CDR3 region has the DNA TGTGCCAGCAGTTACGCCGGGGCAGGGGATTTTTTTGGCTACACCTTC.

A few counts support this clonotype. J is TRBJ1-2 and V is TRBV12-3 or TRBV12-4, with D uncertain. Trimming pared 4 bases from V and 3 bases from J, leaving 9 bases between. CDR3 length: 13 residues. Here the CDR3 reads CASSYGLHYGYTF. The CDR3 DNA reads as TGTGCCAGCAGTTATGGCCTACACTATGGCTACACCTTC.

The CDR3 nucleotides are TGTGCCAGCAACAGCGGGGCAGGGAGCAATCAGCCCCAGCATTTT. Its translation is CASNSGAGSNQPQHF. V gene TRBV25-1 combines with J gene TRBJ1-5; a weak D match, TRBD1 (5 bases). CDR3 length: 15 residues. CDR1 MGHDK and CDR2 SYGVNS come from the germline V gene. The germline V and J ends were trimmed by 7 bases and 1 base, with 14 bases remaining between them.

As regards this clonotype: A much larger clone differs from this one at a single base, so this may be a read error. The CDR3 region is CASSSDTTPKNIQYF. The CDR3 DNA follows: TGCGCCAGCAGCTCTGACACTACACCAAAAAACATTCAGTACTTC. The V gene is TRBV5-1, the J gene TRBJ2-4; no clear D gene. There are 15 residues in the CDR3. CDR1 and CDR2 from the germline V gene are SGHRS and YFSETQ. Trimming took off 3 bases at V and 4 bases at J, with 14 bases between the two ends. Together with reference TRBV5-1 and TRBJ2-4, the CDR3 gives the full variable domain: KAGVTQTPRYLIKTRGQQVTLSCSPISGHRSVSWYQQTPGQGLQFLFEYFSETQRNKGNFPGRFSGRQFSNSRSEMNVSTLELGDSALYLCASSSDTTPKNIQYFGAGTRLSVL.

The table lists this clonotype with a few counts. The rearrangement links TRBV25-1 to TRBJ2-1; D is uncertain. V lost 5 bases to trimming and J lost 6 bases, with 11 bases between them. Germline CDR1 and CDR2: MGHDK and SYGVNS. The length of the CDR3 is 13 residues. In DNA form, the CDR3 reads TGTGCCAGCAGTTCCGGAATGGGCAATGAGCAGTTCTTC. Protein: CASSSGMGNEQFF.

This clonotype showed up many times. The chain couples TRBV12-3 or TRBV12-4 to TRBJ2-3, with TRBD2 as a possible D gene (7 bases). Trimming left V 7 bases short and J 4 bases short, with 15 bases between. This CDR3 has 14 residues. The CDR3 spells CASNPGGGPDTQYF. The DNA of the CDR3 is TGTGCCAGCAACCCTGGGGGGGGCCCAGATACGCAGTATTTT.

This clonotype was recorded a few times. This chain joins TRBV21-1 and TRBJ2-7; TRBD1, the table's D call, lacks a check against the DNA. TRBV21-1 is marked as a pseudogene. CDR3 length equals 16 residues. The CDR3 spells CASSKAGWGPPHEQYF. The DNA for the CDR3 is TGTGCCAGCAGCAAAGCAGGGTGGGGGCCCCCTCACGAGCAGTACTTC.

About this clonotype itself: At one boundary the junction diverges from the germline segment, which might be a read error. The V and J genes are TRBV6-6 and TRBJ1-1; TRBD1 matches 9 bases. This CDR3 region has 13 residues. The germline V gene encodes CDR1 MNHNY and CDR2 SVGAGI (reference sequence). In DNA, the CDR3 is TGTTCCAGCAACGGACAGGGGAGCACTGAAGCTTTCTTT. This translates into CSSNGQGSTEAFF.

This chain links TRBV11-1 with TRBJ2-4; D is perhaps TRBD1 (6 bases). This CDR3 has 12 residues. Germline lookup yields CDR1 SGHAT and CDR2 FQDESV (reference sequence). The germline V and J ends were trimmed by 6 bases and 13 bases, with 16 bases remaining between them. Written as DNA, the CDR3 is TGTGCCAGCAGGGAAGTAAGCGGACAGCAGTACTTC. It specifies CASREVSGQQYF.

This clonotype was recorded only once. The junction departs from germline at one end; a sequencing error may be responsible. The rearrangement uses TRBV7-9 and TRBJ2-5, with D unresolved. This CDR3 comprises 15 residues. CDR1 is SEHNR, CDR2 FQNEAQ, per germline (reference sequence). The CDR3 spells CASILSESTDRTQYF. CDR3 in DNA: TGTGCCAGCATCTTATCCGAAAGTACGGACCGCACCCAGTACTTC.

The chain joins TRBV19 to TRBJ1-5; D is ambiguous. Per the germline V gene, CDR1 is LNHDA and CDR2 is SQIVND (reference sequence). The CDR3 runs 14 residues. The ends were cut back, 1 base at V and 1 base at J, with 5 bases in the middle. CDR3 residues: CASSIVGSNQPQHF. The CDR3 coding sequence is TGTGCCAGTAGTATAGTGGGGAGCAATCAGCCCCAGCATTTT.

The V gene is TRBV6-1, the J gene TRBJ2-1; no clear D. The germline V gene has CDR1 MNHNS and CDR2 SASEGT. The CDR3 spans 14 residues. The V end lost 2 bases, the J end lost 13 bases, and 18 bases lay between the germline ends. In DNA, the CDR3 is TGTGCCAGCAGTGAATCGGCGGTGTTCGGAACCCAGTTCTTC. Its protein product is CASSESAVFGTQFF.

J is TRBJ1-1 and V is TRBV4-3; D not resolved. The V and J ends lost 0 bases and 2 bases respectively, with 7 bases between them. The CDR3 consists of 14 residues. CDR1 is LGHNA and CDR2 is YSLEER in the germline V gene. The CDR3 loop reads CASSQDSRNTEAFF. The CDR3 DNA is TGCGCCAGCAGCCAAGACAGCCGTAACACTGAAGCTTTCTTT.

This clonotype was recorded many times. This chain links TRBV4-3 with TRBJ1-2; D gene unclear. This CDR3 is 13 amino acids long. Germline CDR1 reads LGHNA; CDR2 reads YSLEER. Trimming removed 0 bases from V and 4 bases from J, with 6 bases in between. The CDR3 region is CASSQEHSYGYTF. For the CDR3, the DNA is TGCGCCAGCAGCCAAGAGCACAGCTATGGCTACACCTTC.

This clonotype was seen more than once but under ten times. The rearrangement joins TRBV5-1 to TRBJ2-5; D is ambiguous. Germline lookup yields CDR1 SGHRS and CDR2 YFSETQ. V was trimmed by 1 base and J by 3 bases, leaving 13 bases between them. This CDR3 contains 15 residues. The CDR3 DNA reads TGCGCCAGCAGCTTGTGGGCCGGGTCCGAAGAGACCCAGTACTTC. It codes for CASSLWAGSEETQYF.

The chain has TRBV4-3 and TRBJ2-3; TRBD1 might be the D (6 bases). This CDR3 region has 19 residues. CDR1 and CDR2 (germline): LGHNA, YSLEER. Trimming stripped 0 bases from V and 0 bases from J, with 19 bases between. CDR3 DNA sequence: TGCGCCAGCAGCCAAGATTGGGGATCTGGGGGCTCTAGCACAGATACGCAGTATTTT. Amino acid sequence: CASSQDWGSGGSSTDTQYF.

The CDR3 nucleotides are TGTGCCAGCACCTCTCTGGGGAGGGCCCCCCCCTACAATGAGCAGTTCTTC. Translating gives CASTSLGRAPPYNEQFF. This sequence joins TRBV7-2 and TRBJ2-1; 7 nucleotides match TRBD2. The CDR3 totals 17 residues. The junction had 14 bases not matched to a gene; V was cut back by 7 bases and J by 2 bases. Germline CDR1 is SGHTA and CDR2 is FQGNSA.